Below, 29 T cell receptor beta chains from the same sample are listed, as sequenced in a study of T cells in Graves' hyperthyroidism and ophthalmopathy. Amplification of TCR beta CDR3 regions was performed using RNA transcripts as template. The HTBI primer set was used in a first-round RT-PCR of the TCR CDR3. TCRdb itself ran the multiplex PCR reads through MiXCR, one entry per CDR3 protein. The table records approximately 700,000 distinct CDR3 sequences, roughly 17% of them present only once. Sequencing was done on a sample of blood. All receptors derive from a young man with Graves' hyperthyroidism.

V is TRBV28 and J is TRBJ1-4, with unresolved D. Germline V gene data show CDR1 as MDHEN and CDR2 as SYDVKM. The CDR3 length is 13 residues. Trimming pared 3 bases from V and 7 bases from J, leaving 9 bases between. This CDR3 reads CASSLGQIEKLFF. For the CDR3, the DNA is TGTGCCAGCAGTTTGGGTCAGATTGAAAAACTGTTTTTT.

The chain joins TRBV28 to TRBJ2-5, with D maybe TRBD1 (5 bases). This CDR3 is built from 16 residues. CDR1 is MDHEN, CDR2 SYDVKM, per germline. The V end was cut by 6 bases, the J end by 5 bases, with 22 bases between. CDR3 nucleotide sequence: TGTGCCAGCAGCTCCTCCCGCAGGGCGGCACGGGAGACCCAGTACTTC. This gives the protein CASSSSRRAARETQYF.

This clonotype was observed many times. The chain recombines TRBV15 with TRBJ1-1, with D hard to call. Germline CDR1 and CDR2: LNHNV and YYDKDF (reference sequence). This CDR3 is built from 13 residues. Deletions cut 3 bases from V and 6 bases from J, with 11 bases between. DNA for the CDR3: TGTGCCACCAGCAGGGGTGGATACGCTGAAGCTTTCTTT. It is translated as CATSRGGYAEAFF.

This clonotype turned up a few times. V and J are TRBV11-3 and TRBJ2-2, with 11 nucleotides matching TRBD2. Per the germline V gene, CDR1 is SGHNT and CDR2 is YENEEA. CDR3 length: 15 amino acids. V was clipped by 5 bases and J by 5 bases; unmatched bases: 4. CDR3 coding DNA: TGTGCCAGCAGCGGCAGGACTAGCGGGACCGGGGAGCTGTTTTTT. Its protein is CASSGRTSGTGELFF.

The CDR3 loop is CASSLFREKLFF. CDR3 DNA sequence: TGTGCCAGCAGCTTATTTAGGGAAAAACTGTTTTTT. V and J are TRBV7-9 and TRBJ1-4; D remains ambiguous. The CDR3 is 12 amino acids. Trimming took 2 bases from V and 8 from J, leaving 6 bases between them. Looked up from germline, CDR1 is SEHNR and CDR2 is FQNEAQ (reference sequence).

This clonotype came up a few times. The CDR3 protein is CASSSTLWTVSGANVLTF. DNA for the CDR3: TGTGCCAGCAGTTCCACCCTTTGGACAGTCTCTGGGGCCAACGTCCTGACTTTC. The V gene is TRBV28, the J gene TRBJ2-6; D possibly corresponds to TRBD1 (6 bases). V shed 4 bases and J shed 0 bases, with 16 bases lying between them. The CDR3 loop spans 18 amino acids. In germline, CDR1 is MDHEN, CDR2 SYDVKM.

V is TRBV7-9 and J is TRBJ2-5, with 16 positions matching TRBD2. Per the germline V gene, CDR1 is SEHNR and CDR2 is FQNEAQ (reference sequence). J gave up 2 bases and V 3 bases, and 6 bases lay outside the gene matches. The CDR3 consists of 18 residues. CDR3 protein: CASSFGTSGRASQETQYF. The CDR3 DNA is TGTGCCAGCAGCTTCGGGACTAGCGGGAGGGCCTCTCAAGAGACCCAGTACTTC. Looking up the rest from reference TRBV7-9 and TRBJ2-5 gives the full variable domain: DTGVSQNPRHKITKRGQNVTFRCDPISEHNRLYWYRQTLGQGPEFLTYFQNEAQLEKSRLLSDRFSAERPKGSFSTLEIQRTEQGDSAMYLCASSFGTSGRASQETQYFGPGTRLLVL.

The CDR3 DNA sequence: TGTGCCAGCAGCCCGTCCTTCTCTGGGGCCAACGTCCTGACTTTC. This gives the protein CASSPSFSGANVLTF. V gene TRBV7-8 combines with J gene TRBJ2-6; D is unclear. The V end lost 5 bases, the J end lost 0 bases, and 8 bases lay between the germline ends. Per the germline V gene, CDR1 is SGHVS and CDR2 is FQNEAQ. The CDR3 contains 15 residues.

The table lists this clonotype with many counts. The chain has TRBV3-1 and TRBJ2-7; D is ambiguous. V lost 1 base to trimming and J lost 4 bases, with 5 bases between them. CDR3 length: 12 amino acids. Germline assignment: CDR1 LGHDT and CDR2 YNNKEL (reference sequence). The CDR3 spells CASSQGEYEQYF. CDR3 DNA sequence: TGTGCCAGCAGCCAAGGAGAGTACGAGCAGTACTTC.

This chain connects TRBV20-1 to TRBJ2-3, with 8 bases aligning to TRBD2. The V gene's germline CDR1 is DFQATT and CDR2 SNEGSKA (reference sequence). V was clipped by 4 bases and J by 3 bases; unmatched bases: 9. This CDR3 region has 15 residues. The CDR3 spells CSATAREGRTDTQYF. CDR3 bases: TGCAGTGCTACGGCCCGGGAGGGCCGGACAGATACGCAGTATTTT.

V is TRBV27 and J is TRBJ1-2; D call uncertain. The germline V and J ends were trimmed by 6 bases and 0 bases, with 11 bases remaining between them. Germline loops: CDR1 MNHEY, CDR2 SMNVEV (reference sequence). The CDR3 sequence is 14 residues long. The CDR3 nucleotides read TGTGCCAGCAGCCCACAGATTCCTAACTATGGCTACACCTTC. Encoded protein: CASSPQIPNYGYTF.

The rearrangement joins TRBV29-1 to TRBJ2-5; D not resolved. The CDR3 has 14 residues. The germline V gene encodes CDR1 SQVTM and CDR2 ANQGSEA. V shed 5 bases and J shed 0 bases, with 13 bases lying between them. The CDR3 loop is CSVRSPGHQETQYF. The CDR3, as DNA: TGCAGCGTTCGGTCCCCCGGGCACCAAGAGACCCAGTACTTC.

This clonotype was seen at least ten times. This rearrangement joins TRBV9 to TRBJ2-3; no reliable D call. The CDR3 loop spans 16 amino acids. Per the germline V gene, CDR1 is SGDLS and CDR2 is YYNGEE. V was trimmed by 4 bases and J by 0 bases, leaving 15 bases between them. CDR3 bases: TGTGCCAGCAGCCAGGACGCTGCCCGGAGCACAGATACGCAGTATTTT. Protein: CASSQDAARSTDTQYF.

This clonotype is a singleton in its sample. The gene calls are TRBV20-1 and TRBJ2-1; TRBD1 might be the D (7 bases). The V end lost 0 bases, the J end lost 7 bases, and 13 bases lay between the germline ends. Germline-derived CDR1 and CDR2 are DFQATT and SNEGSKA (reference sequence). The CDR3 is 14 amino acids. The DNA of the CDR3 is TGCAGTGCTAGAGATCTCGCAGGGGGGAATGAGCAGTTCTTC. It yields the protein CSARDLAGGNEQFF.

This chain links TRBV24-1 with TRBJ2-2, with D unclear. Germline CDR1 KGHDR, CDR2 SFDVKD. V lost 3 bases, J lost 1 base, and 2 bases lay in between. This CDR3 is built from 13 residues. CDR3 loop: CATSDVNTGELFF. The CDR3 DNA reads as TGTGCCACCAGTGATGTGAACACCGGGGAGCTGTTTTTT.

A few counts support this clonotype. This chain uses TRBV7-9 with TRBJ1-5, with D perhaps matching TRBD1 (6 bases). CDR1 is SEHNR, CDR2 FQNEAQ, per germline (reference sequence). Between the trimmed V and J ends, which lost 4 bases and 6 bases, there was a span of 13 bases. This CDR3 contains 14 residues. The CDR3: CASSSQGPGQPQHF. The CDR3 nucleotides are TGTGCCAGCAGCTCACAGGGCCCCGGTCAGCCCCAGCATTTT. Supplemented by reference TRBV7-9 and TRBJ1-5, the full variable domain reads DTGVSQNPRHKITKRGQNVTFRCDPISEHNRLYWYRQTLGQGPEFLTYFQNEAQLEKSRLLSDRFSAERPKGSFSTLEIQRTEQGDSAMYLCASSSQGPGQPQHFGDGTRLSIL.

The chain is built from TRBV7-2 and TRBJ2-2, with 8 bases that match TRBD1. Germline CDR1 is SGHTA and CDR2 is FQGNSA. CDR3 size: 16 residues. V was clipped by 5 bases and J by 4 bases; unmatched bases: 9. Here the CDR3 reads CASSRPGGQGTGELFF. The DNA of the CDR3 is TGTGCCAGCAGCCGACCAGGGGGCCAAGGCACCGGGGAGCTGTTTTTT.

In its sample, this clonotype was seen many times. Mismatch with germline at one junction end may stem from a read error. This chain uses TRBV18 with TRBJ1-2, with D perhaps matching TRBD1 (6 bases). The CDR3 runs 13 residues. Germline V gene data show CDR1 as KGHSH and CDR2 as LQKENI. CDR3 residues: CASSPGQGPGYTF. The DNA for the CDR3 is TGTGCCAGTTCACCAGGGCAGGGGCCTGGCTACACCTTC.

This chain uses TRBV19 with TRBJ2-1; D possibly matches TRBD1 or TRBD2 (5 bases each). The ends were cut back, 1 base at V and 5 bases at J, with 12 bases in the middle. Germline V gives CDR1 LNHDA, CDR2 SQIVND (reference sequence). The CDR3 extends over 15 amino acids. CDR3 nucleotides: TGTGCCAGTAGTATAGGGGGAGTGGGGGACAATGAGCAGTTCTTC. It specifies CASSIGGVGDNEQFF.

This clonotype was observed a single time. The CDR3 spells CASSVDSGTDETQYF. For the CDR3, the DNA is TGTGCCAGCAGTGTAGATAGCGGGACGGATGAGACCCAGTACTTC. J is TRBJ2-5 and V is TRBV28; 8 nucleotides match TRBD2. V gave up 5 bases and J gave up 5 bases; unmatched junction bases: 10. The germline gives CDR1 MDHEN, CDR2 SYDVKM. The length of the CDR3 is 15 residues.

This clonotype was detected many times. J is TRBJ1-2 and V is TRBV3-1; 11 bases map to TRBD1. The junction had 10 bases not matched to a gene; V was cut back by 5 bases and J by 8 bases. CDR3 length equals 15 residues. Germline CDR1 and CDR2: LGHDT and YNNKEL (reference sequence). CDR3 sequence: CASSSLGQGAGGYTF. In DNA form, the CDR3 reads TGTGCCAGCAGCTCCCTAGGACAGGGGGCAGGCGGCTACACCTTC.

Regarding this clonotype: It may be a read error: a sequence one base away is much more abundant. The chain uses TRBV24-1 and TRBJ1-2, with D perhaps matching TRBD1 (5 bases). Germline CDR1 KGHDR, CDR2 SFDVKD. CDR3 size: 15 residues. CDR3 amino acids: CANSDVRGTDYGYTF. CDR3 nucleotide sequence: TGTGCCAACAGTGATGTCCGGGGGACGGACTATGGCTACACCTTC.

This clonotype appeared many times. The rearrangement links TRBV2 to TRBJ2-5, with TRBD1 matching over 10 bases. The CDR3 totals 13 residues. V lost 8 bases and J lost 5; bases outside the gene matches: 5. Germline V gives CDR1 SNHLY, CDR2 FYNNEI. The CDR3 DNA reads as TGTGCCAGCGCGGACAGGGGGTATGAGACCCAGTACTTC. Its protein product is CASADRGYETQYF.

CDR3 in amino acids: CASTLGGGRVGELFF. CDR3 nucleotide sequence: TGTGCCAGCACCCTGGGGGGAGGCCGGGTCGGGGAGCTGTTTTTT. This chain joins TRBV12-3 or TRBV12-4 and TRBJ2-2; D possibly corresponds to TRBD2 (6 bases). The CDR3 has 15 residues. Trimming cost V 7 bases and J 7 bases, with 19 bases left between them.

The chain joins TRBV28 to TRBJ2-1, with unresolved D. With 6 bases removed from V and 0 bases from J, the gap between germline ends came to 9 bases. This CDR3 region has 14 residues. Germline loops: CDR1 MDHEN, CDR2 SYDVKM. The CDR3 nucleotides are TGTGCCAGCAGGGCTGAAAGCTCCTACAATGAGCAGTTCTTC. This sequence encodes CASRAESSYNEQFF.

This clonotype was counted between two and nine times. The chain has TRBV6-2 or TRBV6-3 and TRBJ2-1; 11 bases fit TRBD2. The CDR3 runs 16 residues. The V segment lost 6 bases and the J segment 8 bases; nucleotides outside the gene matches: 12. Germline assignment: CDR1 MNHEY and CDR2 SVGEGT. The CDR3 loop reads CASRPISGRALDEQFF. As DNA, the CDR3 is TGTGCCAGCAGGCCTATTAGCGGGAGGGCCCTTGATGAGCAGTTCTTC.

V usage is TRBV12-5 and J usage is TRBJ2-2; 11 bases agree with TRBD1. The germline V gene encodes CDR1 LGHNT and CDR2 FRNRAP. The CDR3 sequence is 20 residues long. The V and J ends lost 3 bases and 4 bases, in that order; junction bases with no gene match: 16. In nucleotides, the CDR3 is TGTGCTAGTGGTTTAACCGGGGACAGGGGGTTGGAGTTTGGCACCGGGGAGCTGTTTTTT. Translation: CASGLTGDRGLEFGTGELFF.

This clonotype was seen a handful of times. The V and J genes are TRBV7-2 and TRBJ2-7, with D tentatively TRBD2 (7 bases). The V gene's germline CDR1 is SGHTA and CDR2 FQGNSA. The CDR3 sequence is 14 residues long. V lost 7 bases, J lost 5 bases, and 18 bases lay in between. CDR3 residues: CASTVGGASHEQYF. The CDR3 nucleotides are TGTGCCAGCACCGTGGGGGGGGCATCCCACGAGCAGTACTTC. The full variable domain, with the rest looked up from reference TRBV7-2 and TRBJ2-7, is GAGVSQSPSNKVTEKGKDVELRCDPISGHTALYWYRQSLGQGLEFLIYFQGNSAPDKSGLPSDRFSAERTGGSVSTLTIQRTQQEDSAVYLCASTVGGASHEQYFGPGTRLTVT.

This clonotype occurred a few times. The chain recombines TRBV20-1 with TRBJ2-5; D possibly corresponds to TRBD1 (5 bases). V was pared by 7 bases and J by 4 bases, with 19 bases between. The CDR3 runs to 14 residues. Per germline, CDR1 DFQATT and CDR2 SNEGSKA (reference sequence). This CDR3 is CSVRSPLRGETQYF. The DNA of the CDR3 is TGCAGTGTTAGGTCCCCACTTAGGGGAGAGACCCAGTACTTC.